This section outlines one T cell receptor (beta chain) sequence together with its context. As yet, its antigen is unknown. These data come from a study of response to subunit inactivated influenza vaccine. V was shortened by 7 bases and J by 1 base, with 12 bases between the two germline ends. Germline CDR1 reads MNHEY; CDR2 reads SVGEGT. The CDR3 covers 14 residues. MiXCR, applied by TCRdb to the RT-PCR reads, yields one record per CDR3 protein. Of about half a million distinct CDR3 sequences listed, roughly 23% are singletons. Study-wide findings and caveats: Authors suggested seasonal influenza vaccinations each recruit few new T cells.

The chain combines TRBV6-2 or TRBV6-3 with TRBJ2-3; tentatively, D is TRBD2 (5 bases). The source material was CD4+ T cells sorted from PBMCs, sampled more than 4 days after vaccination. This sequence originates from a man aged 45 to 65 who received an inactivated influenza vaccine. The CDR3 DNA sequence: TGTGCCAGCAAGCCCTGGCGGGGCACAGATACGCAGTATTTT. Translating it yields CASKPWRGTDTQYF.